These T cell receptor beta chains were read from a single sample in a study of shared clonotypes between healthy human individuals. Profiling relied on immunoSEQ multiplex PCR, and the TCRdb table lists in-frame clones only, not all of them. Among over 1.5 million clones listed, roughly 98% were seen once. The sample was naive CD4+ T cells sorted from blood. The source of these receptors is a man aged 25 to 40 in good health. Both conserved end residues are trimmed from each CDR3. Fields, in order: V gene, clone size, D gene, CDR3 length, J gene, CDR3 protein. The D gene is left open where the match is weak. Part of the rows lack a size; the others show once, few, many or a class for expanded clones.

TRBV7-2	.	.	13	TRBJ2-2	ASSSHSGWAGELF
TRBV15	once	.	11	TRBJ1-5	ATSRPRDQPQH
TRBV7-9	.	TRBD2	12	TRBJ2-7	ASIPTSGNHEQY
TRBV15	.	.	14	TRBJ2-7	ATSRGGGQKPYEQY
TRBV25-1	.	.	13	TRBJ2-7	ASSPSRGVTYEQY
TRBV2	.	.	14	TRBJ2-3	ASPGNSWRNTDTQY
TRBV11-2	.	.	11	TRBJ2-3	ASSLDLTDTQY
TRBV11-2	.	.	12	TRBJ2-7	ASSLVKRAYEQY
TRBV5-4	.	TRBD2	14	TRBJ2-1	ASSLALAGGQSEQF
TRBV21-1	.	.	15	TRBJ1-5	ASKTGISLVTGQPQH
TRBV18	.	.	11	TRBJ2-1	ASSMKQNNEQF
TRBV5-4	few	.	12	TRBJ1-1	ASFTEPVATEAF
TRBV18	.	.	13	TRBJ2-5	ASSLWQGTVETQY
TRBV7-2	.	.	13	TRBJ2-3	ASSFTSRRADTQY
TRBV18	.	.	11	TRBJ1-5	ASSRLANQPQH
TRBV5-1	.	.	13	TRBJ2-2	ASSSNPGDTGELF
TRBV28	.	TRBD2	12	TRBJ2-3	ASTLGGGTDTQY
TRBV7-9	.	TRBD1	10	TRBJ1-2	ASSASDRGIT
TRBV11-2	once	TRBD1	13	TRBJ2-5	ASGLQGAGEETQY
TRBV27	.	TRBD1	10	TRBJ2-7	ASKTGGYEQY
TRBV13	.	TRBD2	19	TRBJ2-2	ASSLGHRRASGRANTGELF
TRBV29-1	.	.	9	TRBJ2-7	SVGYSYEQY
TRBV7-2	.	.	11	TRBJ1-2	ASSLGVNYGYT
TRBV9	.	TRBD2	13	TRBJ2-1	ASSPRTSGNPEQF
TRBV5-1	.	TRBD2	12	TRBJ2-5	ASSLGGRSETQY
TRBV28	once	.	10	TRBJ2-7	ASSYFSWEQY
TRBV2	.	TRBD1	11	TRBJ1-2	ASSRGANYGYT
TRBV5-1	.	.	12	TRBJ2-7	ASSLVSPHYEQY
TRBV28	.	.	11	TRBJ1-2	ASSRGLGYGYT
TRBV7-2	.	TRBD2	15	TRBJ2-2	ASSLGILAGLSGELF